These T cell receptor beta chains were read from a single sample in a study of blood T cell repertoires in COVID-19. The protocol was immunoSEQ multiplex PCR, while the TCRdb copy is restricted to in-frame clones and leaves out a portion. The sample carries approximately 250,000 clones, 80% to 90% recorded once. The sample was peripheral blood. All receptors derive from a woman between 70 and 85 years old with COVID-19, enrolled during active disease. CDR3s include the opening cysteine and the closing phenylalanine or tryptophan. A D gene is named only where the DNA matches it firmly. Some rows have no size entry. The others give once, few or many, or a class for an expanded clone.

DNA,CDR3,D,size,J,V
TGTGCCAGTAGCCCCCCGGGACAGGGGTTTGGCTACACCTTC,CASSPPGQGFGYTF,TRBD1,-,TRBJ1-2,TRBV19
TGTGCCAGTCAAAAACAGGCCTCGAGCTCCTACGAGCAGTACTTC,CASQKQASSSYEQYF,-,-,TRBJ2-7,TRBV19
TGTGCCAGCAGCCAAGACCTAGTTACGCAGTATTTT,CASSQDLVTQYF,-,-,TRBJ2-3,TRBV4-2
TGTGCCAGCAGAAAGACAGGGGGGCGGAGGGATAATTCACCCCTCCACTTT,CASRKTGGRRDNSPLHF,TRBD1,few,TRBJ1-6,TRBV2
TGTGCCAGCAGCCAAGAGGGGGCGAGAACTGAAGCTTTCTTT,CASSQEGARTEAFF,-,-,TRBJ1-1,TRBV3-1/TRBV3-2
TGTGCCAGCAGCTTAGGGGAGGATACGCAGTATTTT,CASSLGEDTQYF,-,few,TRBJ2-3,TRBV7-9
TGTGCAAGCAGACATCCCACTGAAGCTTTCTTT,CASRHPTEAFF,-,-,TRBJ1-1,TRBV6-5
TGCAGCGTTGAGCGGATCTCCTACAATGAGCAGTTCTTC,CSVERISYNEQFF,-,-,TRBJ2-1,TRBV29-1
TGTGCCAGCAGCCTACAGGGGGCTCAGGGAGAGACCCAGTACTTC,CASSLQGAQGETQYF,TRBD1,-,TRBJ2-5,TRBV7-3
TGTGCCAGCAGCCAAGATTCCCAGCGCGAGCAGTACTTC,CASSQDSQREQYF,-,few,TRBJ2-7,TRBV3-1/TRBV3-2
TGTGCCAGCAGCACTCAACTCCTTAAGGTACAGGGGGGGCAGTTCTTC,CASSTQLLKVQGGQFF,TRBD1,-,TRBJ2-1,TRBV28
TGTGCCAGCAGCCGCGGCCTGGCGAACACCGGGGAGCTGTTTTTT,CASSRGLANTGELFF,-,-,TRBJ2-2,TRBV6-2/TRBV6-3
TGTGCCAGCAGCCAAGCAACCAGCCCCGCGGGTACGCAGTATTTT,CASSQATSPAGTQYF,-,-,TRBJ2-3,TRBV3-1/TRBV3-2
TGTGCCAGCACCTACGGATCCCAGGGGTCTCTCCTTTCTCAGCCCCAGCATTTT,CASTYGSQGSLLSQPQHF,-,few,TRBJ1-5,TRBV27
TGTGCCAGCAGGGGGGGACTAACCCAAGAGACCCAGTACTTC,CASRGGLTQETQYF,TRBD2,-,TRBJ2-5,TRBV5-4